This record concerns one T cell receptor (beta chain) sequence. As yet, its antigen is unknown. This record belongs to a study of graft-versus-host responses after intestinal transplantation. Overall study: Among the recipients, transplants were multivisceral, liver-intestinal, or isolated intestinal. After anti-thymocyte globulin induction, recipients took tacrolimus and steroids for three to four years.

Whole-study findings and limits: Allograft graft-versus-host to host-versus-graft clonal ratios ran high in patients with graft-donor T cell macrochimerism.

V dropped 0 bases and J dropped 10; count of bases not matched to a gene: 4. The CDR3 runs to 13 residues. The germline CDR1 and CDR2 sequences are SGDLS and YYNGEE. This table comes from immunoSEQ multiplex PCR, and its TCRdb copy is limited to in-frame clones, with some not included. The data contain around 100,000 clones, over 85% of them seen just once; the ten biggest clones take up 1.2%. This TCR was sampled from a human donor who received an intestinal transplant. The sequencing here drew on unstimulated CD8+ T cells sorted from spleen or lymph node cells, taken before intestinal transplant. V usage is TRBV9 and J usage is TRBJ2-1; TRBD1 matches at 7 bases. The CDR3 region is CASSVEGAGEQFF. The CDR3, as DNA: TGTGCCAGCAGCGTAGAGGGGGCCGGGGAGCAGTTCTTC.